These 5 T cell receptor beta chains came from one sample sequenced in a study of cytomegalovirus exposure and HLA in healthy donors. This PCR relied on a set of 60 Vbeta primers and 13 Jbeta primers. Measured with immunoSEQ multiplex PCR; TCRdb has only the in-frame clones, and not every one. This table has 150,000 to 160,000 clones, 65% to 80% appearing once. The sequencing input was PBMCs. These receptors all come from a man younger than 35 in good health and CMV-seronegative.

The chain employs TRBV5-4 and TRBJ2-2; possible D gene TRBD2, 6 bases. In germline, CDR1 is SGHNT, CDR2 YYREEE (reference sequence). The length of the CDR3 is 14 residues. The V gene lost 4 bases and the J gene lost 9 bases, with 16 bases spanning the gap. In nucleotides, the CDR3 is TGTGCCAGCAGCCCCACGAACCGGGGGAGGGAGCTGTTTTTT. As protein: CASSPTNRGRELFF. The entire variable domain, with the rest obtained from reference TRBV5-4 and TRBJ2-2, is as follows: ETGVTQSPTHLIKTRGQQVTLRCSSQSGHNTVSWYQQALGQGPQFIFQYYREEENGRGNFPPRFSGLQFPNYSSELNVNALELDDSALYLCASSPTNRGRELFFGEGSRLTVL.

The chain is built from TRBV18 and TRBJ1-1, with D perhaps matching TRBD1 (5 bases). Trimming stripped 3 bases from V and 4 bases from J, with 18 bases between. Germline values: CDR1 KGHSH, CDR2 LQKENI. The CDR3 sequence is 16 residues long. This CDR3 reads CASSPDLGGGATEAFF. DNA for the CDR3: TGTGCCAGCTCACCGGACCTGGGGGGGGGTGCCACTGAAGCTTTCTTT.

The V gene is TRBV5-1, the J gene TRBJ1-1; D is ambiguous. CDR1 is SGHRS, CDR2 YFSETQ, per germline. CDR3 length: 13 residues. V was cut by 4 bases and J by 2 bases, with 9 bases left in between. In DNA, the CDR3 is TGCGCCAGCAGCCATACATCAAACACTGAAGCTTTCTTT. Amino acids: CASSHTSNTEAFF.

As DNA, the CDR3 is TGTGCCAGCAGCCCCGGGACTAGCGGGGGTCTATCCTACAATGAGCAGTTCTTC. Translating gives CASSPGTSGGLSYNEQFF. V gene TRBV7-9 combines with J gene TRBJ2-1; TRBD2 agrees at 14 bases. In germline, CDR1 is SEHNR, CDR2 FQNEAQ (reference sequence). This CDR3 region has 18 residues. The ends lost 5 bases at V and 1 base at J; junction bases unmatched: 7.

The chain couples TRBV7-9 to TRBJ1-1; 10 nucleotides agree with TRBD1. The CDR3 length is 16 residues. Germline CDR1 SEHNR, CDR2 FQNEAQ (reference sequence). J gave up 5 bases and V 6 bases, and 12 bases lay outside the gene matches. The CDR3 nucleotides are TGTGCCAGCAGGCCCGACAGGGGGCAAGGTGGGACTGAAGCTTTCTTT. Translated, it gives CASRPDRGQGGTEAFF.